The clone carrying this TCR beta chain was counted a few times. The antigen is undetermined. One entry per CDR3 protein results from TCRdb running MiXCR on the reads. The data hold about a million distinct CDR3 sequences, with approximately 31% observed a single time. This sample is drawn from a study of T cell repertoires in cytomegalovirus infection. Background on the study: Based on public TCR beta signatures, there were indications of CMV infection and of a matching HLA type.

The CDR3 has 15 amino acids. Germline V gives CDR1 MNHNY, CDR2 SVGAGI (reference sequence). Losses at the gene ends were 1 base for V and 5 bases for J; bases not matched to a gene: 4. The sequence was collected from a human donor in good health (CMV status not recorded). Some clones in this sample may be carry-over from other donors' samples. The chain has TRBV6-6 and TRBJ2-3, with 9 bases aligning to TRBD1. The source material was cultured CD8+ T cells from PBMCs, sampled from culture after CMV antigen stimulation. The CDR3 region has the DNA TGTGCCAGCAGTTACTTGGGACAGGGCGGAGATACGCAGTATTTT. It specifies CASSYLGQGGDTQYF.